This passage covers 11 T cell receptor beta chains from one sample sequenced in a study of T cell responses to AZD1222 COVID-19 vaccine. Repertoires were generated with immunoSEQ multiplex PCR, while TCRdb's copy carries only in-frame clones and drops some. Here the sample spans some 100,000 clones, 85% to 90% being singletons. This specimen was peripheral blood, taken on day 0 of AZD1222 vaccination. These receptors all stem from an adult in good health.

CDR3 DNA sequence: TGTGCCGTCGGGGGACAGGGTATTCAGCCCCAGCATTTT. Amino acid sequence: CAVGGQGIQPQHF. The chain is built from TRBV28 and TRBJ1-5; 9 nucleotides line up with TRBD1. Germline CDR1 and CDR2: MDHEN and SYDVKM. After removal of 11 bases from V and 6 bases from J, the junction contained 8 bases not matched to a gene. The CDR3 spans 13 residues.

This clone was seen just once. The CDR3 here is CASSLLFPLPATELNYGYTF. In nucleotides, the CDR3 is TGCGCCAGCAGCCTCCTCTTCCCTCTTCCCGCTACCGAACTTAACTATGGCTACACCTTC. This chain joins TRBV4-3 and TRBJ1-2; D remains unclear. CDR3 size: 20 residues. The germline CDR1 and CDR2 sequences are LGHNA and YSLEER. Trimming removed 4 bases at V and 1 base at J, with 28 bases between.

This chain joins TRBV7-2 and TRBJ2-7, with 8 nucleotides matching TRBD2. Trimming at V came to 6 bases and at J to 2 bases, leaving 6 bases not matched to a gene. The germline V gene has CDR1 SGHTA and CDR2 FQGNSA. The CDR3 runs to 14 residues. The DNA of the CDR3 is TGTGCCAGCAGTCCAAGCGGGGGTCCCTACGAGCAGTACTTC. Amino acids: CASSPSGGPYEQYF. The variable domain in full, with the rest retrieved from reference TRBV7-2 and TRBJ2-7, is GAGVSQSPSNKVTEKGKDVELRCDPISGHTALYWYRQSLGQGLEFLIYFQGNSAPDKSGLPSDRFSAERTGGSVSTLTIQRTQQEDSAVYLCASSPSGGPYEQYFGPGTRLTVT.

The chain carries TRBV5-4 and TRBJ2-2; D not certain. V was pared by 5 bases and J by 7 bases, with 15 bases between. Germline V gene data show CDR1 as SGHNT and CDR2 as YYREEE (reference sequence). This CDR3 region has 14 residues. The CDR3 loop reads CASSFLRGDGELFF. In nucleotides, the CDR3 is TGTGCCAGCAGTTTCCTACGTGGTGACGGGGAGCTGTTTTTT.

The chain links TRBV29-1 to TRBJ1-6, with D perhaps TRBD1 (5 bases). The ends were cut back, 6 bases at V and 7 bases at J, with 13 bases in the middle. This CDR3 has 13 amino acids. Per the germline V gene, CDR1 is SQVTM and CDR2 is ANQGSEA. CDR3 in amino acids: CSVALGTNSPLHF. DNA for the CDR3: TGCAGCGTCGCCTTGGGGACCAATTCACCCCTCCACTTT.

This clone was counted a few times. The chain uses TRBV5-1 and TRBJ1-4; D unresolved. The CDR3 runs to 14 residues. CDR1 is SGHRS and CDR2 is YFSETQ in the germline V gene. V was clipped by 0 bases and J by 5 bases, with 8 bases between them. The CDR3 is CASSLGSQNEKLFF. The DNA for the CDR3 is TGCGCCAGCAGCTTGGGGAGCCAGAATGAAAAACTGTTTTTT.

The chain carries TRBV11-3 and TRBJ2-7; the D gene is possibly TRBD1 (5 bases). V lost 5 bases to trimming and J lost 3 bases, with 20 bases between them. The CDR3 totals 16 residues. Germline V gene lookup returns CDR1 SGHNT and CDR2 YENEEA. CDR3 DNA: TGTGCCAGCAGCACCACCATCCCTCAGGGTCTCTACGAGCAGTACTTC. It yields the protein CASSTTIPQGLYEQYF.

DNA for the CDR3: TGCGCCAGCAGATTAGGGACTAGCGGGGGCAGCGAGCAGTACTTC. Its translation is CASRLGTSGGSEQYF. The gene calls are TRBV5-1 and TRBJ2-7; 14 nucleotides agree with TRBD2. Germline CDR1 is SGHRS and CDR2 is YFSETQ. V was pared by 5 bases and J by 6 bases, with 7 bases of the junction left unmatched. This CDR3 has 15 amino acids.

The rearrangement joins TRBV18 to TRBJ1-1, with D perhaps matching TRBD1 (5 bases). The CDR3 length is 15 residues. CDR1 and CDR2 from the germline V gene are KGHSH and LQKENI. V lost 2 bases and J 3 bases, leaving 13 bases between the germline ends. The CDR3 region has the DNA TGTGCCAGCTCACCAGACGGGACGATCGACACTGAAGCTTTCTTT. This sequence encodes CASSPDGTIDTEAFF.

This chain joins TRBV19 and TRBJ1-4; D remains unclear. CDR3 size: 14 residues. V was cut by 3 bases and J by 4 bases, with 9 bases left in between. Germline V CDR1 and CDR2: LNHDA, SQIVND (reference sequence). The CDR3 is CASSIGGVNEKLFF. The CDR3 DNA is TGTGCCAGTAGTATTGGAGGAGTTAATGAAAAACTGTTTTTT. The complete variable domain, with remaining parts taken from reference TRBV19 and TRBJ1-4, reads DGGITQSPKYLFRKEGQNVTLSCEQNLNHDAMYWYRQDPGQGLRLIYYSQIVNDFQKGDIAEGYSVSREKKESFPLTVTSAQKNPTAFYLCASSIGGVNEKLFFGSGTQLSVL.

The CDR3 protein is CASSTTGYEQYF. The CDR3 region has the DNA TGTGCCAGCAGTACTACAGGGTACGAGCAGTACTTC. The rearrangement uses TRBV6-2 or TRBV6-3 and TRBJ2-7; TRBD1 is a possible D gene (6 bases). V lost 5 bases and J lost 4, with 9 bases in between. The CDR3 runs to 12 residues. The germline V gene has CDR1 MNHEY and CDR2 SVGEGT.